These 27 T cell receptor beta chains were sequenced from one sample in a study of blood T cell repertoires in COVID-19. Repertoires were generated with immunoSEQ multiplex PCR, while TCRdb's copy carries only in-frame clones and drops some. The sample lists tens of thousands of clones; 85% to 90% were seen once. Sample: peripheral blood. The receptors come from a human donor in a cohort sampled during active COVID-19. The donor label of this sample is uncertain.

This chain joins TRBV9 and TRBJ1-4; 8 nucleotides match TRBD1. CDR1 and CDR2 (germline): SGDLS, YYNGEE. The CDR3 is 15 amino acids. V was clipped by 3 bases and J by 8 bases; unmatched bases: 9. CDR3 amino acids: CASSARTGNSEKLFF. CDR3 DNA sequence: TGTGCCAGCAGCGCGAGGACAGGGAATTCGGAAAAACTGTTTTTT.

The rearrangement uses TRBV5-1 and TRBJ2-5; 7 bases agree with TRBD1. From germline, CDR1 is SGHRS and CDR2 YFSETQ. The CDR3 is 14 amino acids. J lost 5 bases, V lost 4 bases, and 8 bases had no gene match. This CDR3 is CASSAGPRGETQYF. The CDR3 nucleotides read TGCGCCAGCAGCGCCGGGCCCAGGGGGGAGACCCAGTACTTC. Full variable domain (missing parts from reference TRBV5-1 and TRBJ2-5): KAGVTQTPRYLIKTRGQQVTLSCSPISGHRSVSWYQQTPGQGLQFLFEYFSETQRNKGNFPGRFSGRQFSNSRSEMNVSTLELGDSALYLCASSAGPRGETQYFGPGTRLLVL.

The CDR3 DNA is TGTGCCAGCAGCGTAGACAGGGTAACCTACAATGAGCAGTTCTTC. Translation gives CASSVDRVTYNEQFF. This chain uses TRBV9 with TRBJ2-1, with a weak D call TRBD1 (6 bases). The CDR3 is 15 amino acids. The V gene lost 0 bases and the J gene lost 2 bases, with 9 bases spanning the gap. In germline, CDR1 is SGDLS, CDR2 YYNGEE.

This clone was detected only a few times. The rearrangement links TRBV5-1 to TRBJ2-5, with D tentatively TRBD1 (6 bases). Per germline, CDR1 SGHRS and CDR2 YFSETQ. V was pared by 0 bases and J by 2 bases, with 11 bases between. The CDR3 runs to 15 residues. CDR3: CASSLATGRQETQYF. For the CDR3, the DNA is TGCGCCAGCAGCTTGGCAACAGGGAGACAAGAGACCCAGTACTTC.

The CDR3 DNA reads as TGTGCCACCAGTGACCGGACTAGCGACCCGAGGGGAGATACGCAGTATTTT. Amino acid sequence: CATSDRTSDPRGDTQYF. The J gene is TRBJ2-3, the V gene TRBV24-1, with TRBD2 matching 9 bases. The CDR3 totals 17 residues. V lost 4 bases and J lost 5; bases outside the gene matches: 12. Per the germline V gene, CDR1 is KGHDR and CDR2 is SFDVKD.

The chain links TRBV5-5 to TRBJ2-7, with D tentatively TRBD1 (7 bases). V gave up 0 bases and J gave up 2 bases, with 12 bases separating them. The germline V gene encodes CDR1 SGHKS and CDR2 YYEKEE (reference sequence). There are 15 residues in the CDR3. The CDR3 sequence is CASSLAGGNAYEQYF. DNA of the CDR3: TGTGCCAGCAGCTTGGCAGGGGGGAATGCCTACGAGCAGTACTTC.

The V call is TRBV14, the J call TRBJ1-1, with D possibly TRBD1 on 6 matching bases. From germline, CDR1 is SGHDN and CDR2 FVKESK. The CDR3 is made up of 13 amino acids. The ends were cut back, 6 bases at V and 1 base at J, with 9 bases in the middle. Here the CDR3 DNA reads TGTGCCAGCAGTCTGGACAGGAACACTGAAGCTTTCTTT. This encodes CASSLDRNTEAFF.

The rearrangement joins TRBV5-1 to TRBJ1-1; D ambiguous. The CDR3 contains 14 residues. Germline V CDR1 and CDR2: SGHRS, YFSETQ. The V gene lost 0 bases and the J gene lost 5 bases, with 11 bases spanning the gap. The CDR3 reads CASSLEEGWTEAFF. The CDR3 bases are TGCGCCAGCAGCTTGGAGGAGGGATGGACTGAAGCTTTCTTT.

This chain uses TRBV19 with TRBJ1-2; no reliable D call. Germline V gives CDR1 LNHDA, CDR2 SQIVND (reference sequence). The length of the CDR3 is 15 residues. Trimming pared 5 bases from V and 8 bases from J, leaving 21 bases between. The CDR3 DNA follows: TGTGCCAGTAGTCTCCCGCCGCAACGATTCGGGGGCTACACCTTC. Translated, it gives CASSLPPQRFGGYTF.

The gene calls are TRBV28 and TRBJ1-2; D might be TRBD1 (5 bases). V lost 5 bases and J lost 3, with 19 bases in between. The CDR3 has 16 amino acids. Looked up from germline, CDR1 is MDHEN and CDR2 is SYDVKM. The CDR3 DNA follows: TGTGCCAGCAGTGGGAAGCCCCAGGGTCCGGACTATGGCTACACCTTC. Translated: CASSGKPQGPDYGYTF.

This CDR3 reads CASSVVGPTDTQYF. The CDR3 DNA reads TGTGCCAGCAGCGTGGTTGGCCCCACAGATACGCAGTATTTT. The chain combines TRBV9 with TRBJ2-3; unclear D gene. The germline V gene encodes CDR1 SGDLS and CDR2 YYNGEE. CDR3 length equals 14 residues. V was pared by 2 bases and J by 2 bases, with 9 bases between.

J is TRBJ2-2 and V is TRBV19, with a possible D match to TRBD1 (6 bases). Trimming shortened V by 8 bases and J by 4 bases, and 11 bases separated the two germline ends. Germline V gene sequence: CDR1 LNHDA, CDR2 SQIVND (reference sequence). This CDR3 comprises 13 residues. The CDR3 protein is CASSTGGTGELFF. Written as DNA, the CDR3 is TGTGCCAGTTCGACAGGCGGCACCGGGGAGCTGTTTTTT. Variable domain in full (rest from reference TRBV19 and TRBJ2-2): DGGITQSPKYLFRKEGQNVTLSCEQNLNHDAMYWYRQDPGQGLRLIYYSQIVNDFQKGDIAEGYSVSREKKESFPLTVTSAQKNPTAFYLCASSTGGTGELFFGEGSRLTVL.

This rearrangement joins TRBV24-1 to TRBJ2-3; 13 bases line up with TRBD2. The CDR3 contains 20 residues. Trimming took 3 bases from V and 4 from J; bases not matched to a gene: 15. Germline values: CDR1 KGHDR, CDR2 SFDVKD. The CDR3 DNA reads as TGTGCCACCAGTGATACCGGTACTAGCGGGAGGGCCATAAGCCCAGATACGCAGTATTTT. Its protein product is CATSDTGTSGRAISPDTQYF.

The gene calls are TRBV29-1 and TRBJ1-1; a weak D match, TRBD1 (6 bases). Germline V lookup: CDR1 SQVTM, CDR2 ANQGSEA. V dropped 4 bases and J dropped 3 bases, with 12 bases sitting between them. The CDR3 has 13 residues. CDR3 region: CSVGSGADTEAFF. The CDR3 region has the DNA TGCAGCGTTGGATCAGGGGCCGACACTGAAGCTTTCTTT.

The chain is built from TRBV5-4 and TRBJ2-3, with D possibly being TRBD2 (6 bases). Trimming removed 5 bases at V and 3 bases at J, with 16 bases between. The CDR3 covers 15 residues. Germline CDR1 is SGHNT and CDR2 is YYREEE (reference sequence). The CDR3 nucleotides are TGTGCCAGCAGGGCCCGGGACTCGGGAACAGATACGCAGTATTTT. Protein sequence: CASRARDSGTDTQYF.

The chain carries TRBV27 and TRBJ2-7; D gene ambiguous. The germline gives CDR1 MNHEY, CDR2 SMNVEV (reference sequence). The ends were cut back, 4 bases at V and 7 bases at J, with 11 bases in the middle. The length of the CDR3 is 12 residues. Here the CDR3 reads CASSSQTFEQYF. CDR3 DNA sequence: TGTGCCAGCAGTTCACAGACGTTTGAGCAGTACTTC.

The chain combines TRBV6-2 or TRBV6-3 with TRBJ2-1, with D unclear. Deletions cut 2 bases from V and 5 bases from J, with 10 bases between. CDR3 length: 14 amino acids. The V gene's germline CDR1 is MNHEY and CDR2 SVGEGT. CDR3 residues: CASSYPGFDNEQFF. The CDR3 nucleotides are TGTGCCAGCAGTTACCCCGGTTTTGACAATGAGCAGTTCTTC.

This chain joins TRBV19 and TRBJ1-4; D not certain. Deletions cut 5 bases from V and 0 bases from J, with 7 bases between. The CDR3 covers 14 residues. Germline lookup yields CDR1 LNHDA and CDR2 SQIVND (reference sequence). CDR3 region: CASSFGATNEKLFF. CDR3 in DNA: TGTGCCAGTAGTTTCGGGGCAACTAATGAAAAACTGTTTTTT.

This clone came up a few times. The rearrangement uses TRBV28 and TRBJ1-6; D remains ambiguous. The CDR3 covers 13 residues. V was pared by 10 bases and J by 0 bases, with 7 bases between. The germline gives CDR1 MDHEN, CDR2 SYDVKM. CDR3: CATLSSYNSPLHF. CDR3 bases: TGTGCCACCTTGAGCTCCTATAATTCACCCCTCCACTTT. The whole variable domain, remainder taken from reference TRBV28 and TRBJ1-6, is DVKVTQSSRYLVKRTGEKVFLECVQDMDHENMFWYRQDPGLGLRLIYFSYDVKMKEKGDIPEGYSVSREKKERFSLILESASTNQTSMYLCATLSSYNSPLHFGNGTRLTVT.

This chain uses TRBV5-1 with TRBJ2-3; tentatively, D is TRBD1 (7 bases). There are 17 residues in the CDR3. The V and J ends lost 0 bases and 0 bases respectively, with 14 bases between them. From germline, CDR1 is SGHRS and CDR2 YFSETQ. This CDR3 is CASSLVIQGTSTDTQYF. The DNA of the CDR3 is TGCGCCAGCAGCTTGGTTATACAGGGGACTAGCACAGATACGCAGTATTTT.

The chain has TRBV6-5 and TRBJ2-7, with 9 bases matching TRBD1. Germline CDR1 MNHEY, CDR2 SVGAGI. V trimming: 5 bases; J trimming: 5 bases; junction bases outside the gene matches: 10. The CDR3 extends over 15 amino acids. This chain's CDR3 is CASSKPGQGVNEQYF. The DNA for the CDR3 is TGTGCCAGCAGTAAACCGGGACAGGGCGTCAACGAGCAGTACTTC.

In its sample, this clone is medium-sized. J is TRBJ2-7 and V is TRBV7-9, with D maybe TRBD1 (6 bases). Germline V CDR1 and CDR2: SEHNR, FQNEAQ (reference sequence). The CDR3 is 17 amino acids. Between the trimmed V and J ends, which lost 5 bases and 1 base, there was a span of 21 bases. The CDR3 spells CASSGHREGLRSYEQYF. The CDR3 coding sequence is TGTGCCAGCAGCGGACACAGGGAAGGGCTACGGTCCTACGAGCAGTACTTC.

V is TRBV6-5 and J is TRBJ1-5; 8 bases fit TRBD1. Germline lookup yields CDR1 MNHEY and CDR2 SVGAGI. This CDR3 has 15 residues. The ends lost 6 bases at V and 5 bases at J; junction bases unmatched: 9. The CDR3 DNA sequence: TGTGCCAGCAGCCCCAGGGGGCACGGTGATCAGCCCCAGCATTTT. Protein sequence: CASSPRGHGDQPQHF.

A few counts support this clone. The rearrangement links TRBV2 to TRBJ2-1; 12 bases are a match to TRBD1. Trimming at V came to 2 bases and at J to 11 bases, leaving 7 bases not matched to a gene. The germline V gene has CDR1 SNHLY and CDR2 FYNNEI. CDR3 length: 15 residues. The CDR3 nucleotides are TGTGCCAGCAGTGAATGGGGGACAGGGGGCACACAGCAGTTCTTC. It translates to CASSEWGTGGTQQFF. Supplemented by reference TRBV2 and TRBJ2-1, the full variable domain reads EPEVTQTPSHQVTQMGQEVILRCVPISNHLYFYWYRQILGQKVEFLVSFYNNEISEKSEIFDDQFSVERPDGSNFTLKIRSTKLEDSAMYFCASSEWGTGGTQQFFGPGTRLTVL.

The CDR3 here is CASSSSGFQETQYF. CDR3 bases: TGTGCCAGCAGCTCTAGCGGTTTTCAAGAGACCCAGTACTTC. The V call is TRBV11-3, the J call TRBJ2-5, with 7 bases fitting TRBD2. Trimming removed 4 bases from V and 2 bases from J; junction bases left unmatched: 4. Germline V gives CDR1 SGHNT, CDR2 YENEEA. This CDR3 has 14 amino acids.

The chain joins TRBV6-6 to TRBJ2-3, with D perhaps TRBD2 (7 bases). The CDR3 is made up of 16 amino acids. The germline V gene encodes CDR1 MNHNY and CDR2 SVGAGI (reference sequence). Trimming shortened V by 6 bases and J by 6 bases, and 22 bases separated the two germline ends. Here the CDR3 reads CASRRTTSPRGDTQYF. The DNA of the CDR3 is TGTGCCAGCAGGAGGACGACTAGCCCGAGGGGGGATACGCAGTATTTT.

The count of this clone is one. V usage is TRBV28 and J usage is TRBJ2-1, with TRBD2 as a possible D gene (6 bases). Deletions cut 2 bases from V and 7 bases from J, with 12 bases between. The germline CDR1 and CDR2 sequences are MDHEN and SYDVKM. The CDR3 has 14 residues. CDR3 residues: CASSLVGSENEQFF. CDR3 DNA sequence: TGTGCCAGCAGTTTAGTCGGGAGCGAGAATGAGCAGTTCTTC.